This TCR beta chain was identified during a study of cytomegalovirus exposure and HLA in healthy donors. Study conclusions and caveats: Most sequenced TCRs were rare (though some public TCRs occurred in many donors). According to a subsequent analysis, TCR clusters identified in the first cohort showed a tendency to co-occur across the 120 or so validation repertoires.

Sequencing used immunoSEQ multiplex PCR; TCRdb keeps in-frame clones, though not all of them. The sample holds 250,000 to 300,000 clones, about 86% seen once. Notes on this clone: The antigen is unknown.

The validation cohort, a group of 100 to 150 subjects, included the donors and was separate from the roughly 670-subject first cohort. Germline V gives CDR1 MNHEY, CDR2 SVGAGI. The CDR3 runs 14 residues. V was trimmed by 3 bases and J by 4 bases, leaving 12 bases between them. The receptor was derived from a woman younger than 30 in good health and CMV-seronegative. The V gene is TRBV6-5, the J gene TRBJ1-2; maybe TRBD1 (5 bases). Sequencing was performed on PBMCs. The CDR3 DNA reads TGTGCCAGCAGTTATGTGGGGCGCGCCTATGGCTACACCTTC. Its translation is CASSYVGRAYGYTF.